This T cell receptor beta chain was sequenced in a study of cytomegalovirus exposure and HLA in healthy donors. Profiling relied on immunoSEQ multiplex PCR, and the TCRdb table lists in-frame clones only, not all of them. This sample has approximately 140,000 clones; about 86% occur once, and the top ten carry just under 8%. V was clipped by 2 bases and J by 4 bases; unmatched bases: 5. The CDR3 has 15 amino acids. The V gene's germline CDR1 is SGHDT and CDR2 YYEEEE. Material for sequencing was PBMCs. The receptor's source is a woman in her late teens or twenties in good health and CMV-seropositive. The V gene is TRBV5-6, the J gene TRBJ2-1; 8 bases map to TRBD2. CDR3 loop: CASSLERGRYNEQFF. The DNA for the CDR3 is TGTGCCAGCAGCTTAGAGCGGGGGAGATACAATGAGCAGTTCTTC. The variable domain in full, completed from reference TRBV5-6 and TRBJ2-1, reads DAGVTQSPTHLIKTRGQQVTLRCSPKSGHDTVSWYQQALGQGPQFIFQYYEEEERQRGNFPDRFSGHQFPNYSSELNVNALLLGDSALYLCASSLERGRYNEQFFGPGTRLTVL.